This T cell receptor (beta chain) emerged from a study of T cell changes during pregnancy in multiple sclerosis. In this sample, this clone turned up once. Using immunoSEQ multiplex PCR, the repertoire was profiled, and TCRdb retains in-frame clones only, with some absent. The sample gives about 67,000 clones, under 95% of which show up once; roughly 1.5% is in the top ten. CDR3 length: 15 residues. Germline V lookup: CDR1 SGHAT, CDR2 FQNNGV. Trimming removed 5 bases from V and 0 bases from J; junction bases left unmatched: 3. The source was peripheral blood, collected after pregnancy. The source is a female donor with multiple sclerosis, enrolled in a pregnancy study. The rearrangement joins TRBV11-2 to TRBJ2-2; 7 nucleotides match TRBD2. In nucleotides, the CDR3 is TGTGCCAGCAGCCTTAGCGGGCCGAACACCGGGGAGCTGTTTTTT. This gives the protein CASSLSGPNTGELFF.